One sample yielded the 31 T cell receptor beta chains listed below, sequenced in a study of blood T cell repertoires in COVID-19. Some clones are missing from TCRdb's copy, which holds only in-frame ones; the method was immunoSEQ multiplex PCR. The sample holds 100,000 to 150,000 clones, approximately 84% seen once. The sample consisted of peripheral blood. These receptors were obtained from a woman over 75 with acute or convalescent COVID-19.

The chain uses TRBV18 and TRBJ2-7; D may be TRBD1 (6 bases). Trimming stripped 4 bases from V and 5 bases from J, with 15 bases between. The V gene's germline CDR1 is KGHSH and CDR2 LQKENI. This CDR3 region has 14 residues. CDR3 nucleotides: TGTGCCAGCTCACAGGGGACATTTCAGGACGAGCAGTACTTC. It specifies CASSQGTFQDEQYF.

This clone has a single count. This rearrangement joins TRBV6-1 to TRBJ2-3; D remains unclear. Germline values: CDR1 MNHNS, CDR2 SASEGT. The V end lost 0 bases, the J end lost 4 bases, and 8 bases lay between the germline ends. This CDR3 contains 14 residues. The CDR3 loop is CASSEASRSDTQYF. For the CDR3, the DNA is TGTGCCAGCAGTGAAGCGTCCCGTTCAGATACGCAGTATTTT.

The chain carries TRBV27 and TRBJ1-6, with D possibly TRBD1 on 5 matching bases. The CDR3 is made up of 14 amino acids. Germline V CDR1 and CDR2: MNHEY, SMNVEV (reference sequence). V lost 0 bases and J 6 bases, leaving 6 bases between the germline ends. The CDR3 protein is CASSLSGANSPLHF. The CDR3 coding sequence is TGTGCCAGCAGTTTATCTGGGGCTAATTCACCCCTCCACTTT.

This chain connects TRBV6-2 or TRBV6-3 to TRBJ2-6; 9 bases map to TRBD1. J lost 1 base, V lost 6 bases, and 16 bases had no gene match. The CDR3 totals 20 residues. The V gene's germline CDR1 is MNHEY and CDR2 SVGEGT. The CDR3 sequence is CASRYPGQGPHRSGANVLTF. The CDR3, as DNA: TGTGCCAGCAGATACCCGGGACAGGGTCCTCATCGGTCTGGGGCCAACGTCCTGACTTTC.

This clone was counted between two and nine times. The chain uses TRBV6-6 and TRBJ2-7; the D gene is possibly TRBD2 (5 bases). V lost 6 bases and J lost 7, with 10 bases in between. Germline V gene lookup returns CDR1 MNHNY and CDR2 SVGAGI (reference sequence). The length of the CDR3 is 11 residues. The CDR3 sequence is CASRERVEQYF. The DNA of the CDR3 is TGTGCCAGCAGAGAGAGGGTTGAGCAGTACTTC.

V usage is TRBV9 and J usage is TRBJ2-2; 9 bases are a match to TRBD2. V lost 2 bases, J lost 1 base, and 3 bases stayed unmatched. The CDR3 sequence is 16 residues long. In germline, CDR1 is SGDLS, CDR2 YYNGEE. The CDR3 coding sequence is TGTGCCAGCAGCGTGCTAGCGGGACAGAACACCGGGGAGCTGTTTTTT. Translation: CASSVLAGQNTGELFF.

V and J are TRBV11-3 and TRBJ2-3; unclear D gene. CDR1 is SGHNT and CDR2 is YENEEA in the germline V gene. This CDR3 comprises 13 residues. The V gene lost 2 bases and the J gene lost 6 bases, with 9 bases spanning the gap. CDR3 DNA: TGTGCCAGCAGCTTAACAGTTTGGGATACGCAGTATTTT. Its translation: CASSLTVWDTQYF.

J is TRBJ2-1 and V is TRBV7-2; TRBD2 is a possible D gene (6 bases). The CDR3 spans 14 residues. Germline V gene data show CDR1 as SGHTA and CDR2 as FQGNSA. The ends were cut back, 5 bases at V and 8 bases at J, with 16 bases in the middle. The CDR3 protein is CASSPVTSFYEQFF. In DNA, the CDR3 is TGTGCCAGCAGCCCAGTTACTAGCTTCTATGAGCAGTTCTTC.

The gene calls are TRBV9 and TRBJ2-7; 8 nucleotides line up with TRBD1. Trimming cost V 4 bases and J 4 bases; bases outside gene matches: 7. Germline-derived CDR1 and CDR2 are SGDLS and YYNGEE. The CDR3 is made up of 14 amino acids. The CDR3 protein is CASSSRDRGYEQYF. The DNA of the CDR3 is TGTGCCAGCAGCTCCCGAGACAGGGGTTACGAGCAGTACTTC.

This clone was seen just once. The chain employs TRBV27 and TRBJ2-2; D might be TRBD2 (7 bases). CDR1 and CDR2 (germline): MNHEY, SMNVEV (reference sequence). The CDR3 consists of 14 residues. The V and J ends lost 6 bases and 6 bases respectively, with 14 bases between them. CDR3 loop: CASRSWGGPGELFF. The CDR3 DNA is TGTGCCAGCAGGTCCTGGGGGGGCCCCGGGGAGCTGTTTTTT.

The rearrangement joins TRBV12-3 or TRBV12-4 to TRBJ1-1; D uncertain. Trimming took 6 bases from V and 1 from J, leaving 9 bases between them. This CDR3 spans 13 amino acids. The CDR3 here is CASSKLTNTEAFF. Here the CDR3 DNA reads TGTGCCAGCAGCAAGCTAACGAACACTGAAGCTTTCTTT.

This clone appeared a few times. The chain is built from TRBV2 and TRBJ2-2; 9 bases fit TRBD1. The CDR3 contains 14 residues. The ends lost 8 bases at V and 5 bases at J; junction bases unmatched: 6. The germline V gene encodes CDR1 SNHLY and CDR2 FYNNEI. The DNA for the CDR3 is TGTGCCAGCTGGACAGGGGAAGGAACCGGGGAGCTGTTTTTT. As protein: CASWTGEGTGELFF.

The V gene is TRBV6-4, the J gene TRBJ2-3; 14 nucleotides line up with TRBD2. In germline, CDR1 is MRHNA, CDR2 SNTAGT. V shed 6 bases, J shed 5 bases, and the junction held 4 bases outside the gene matches. The CDR3 covers 15 residues. CDR3 in amino acids: CASSGLAGGVDTQYF. DNA for the CDR3: TGTGCCAGCAGCGGACTAGCGGGGGGAGTAGATACGCAGTATTTT.

The chain uses TRBV6-2 or TRBV6-3 and TRBJ2-3, with TRBD2 identical over 9 bases. CDR1 is MNHEY, CDR2 SVGEGT, per germline. The V and J ends lost 5 bases and 9 bases, in that order; junction bases with no gene match: 15. CDR3 length equals 16 residues. The CDR3 DNA is TGTGCCAGCAGTCCCGGGCTAGCGGGGAGCAGACGGACGCAGTATTTT. Residues: CASSPGLAGSRRTQYF.

This chain joins TRBV6-4 and TRBJ2-3; TRBD2 is a possible D gene (6 bases). The CDR3 length is 15 residues. CDR1 and CDR2 from the germline V gene are MRHNA and SNTAGT. V gave up 3 bases and J gave up 3 bases, with 13 bases separating them. CDR3 nucleotides: TGTGCCAGCAGTGAGGGGTTAGCGGTGACAGATACGCAGTATTTT. Its translation is CASSEGLAVTDTQYF.

The gene calls are TRBV7-2 and TRBJ1-2, with 10 nucleotides matching TRBD1. Germline V gene lookup returns CDR1 SGHTA and CDR2 FQGNSA. After removal of 6 bases from V and 4 bases from J, the junction contained 8 bases not matched to a gene. The CDR3 loop spans 15 amino acids. Here the CDR3 reads CASSFDRGLAYGYTF. The CDR3, as DNA: TGTGCCAGCAGTTTCGACAGGGGGCTGGCCTATGGCTACACCTTC.

This clone has more than one count but fewer than ten. The chain recombines TRBV9 with TRBJ1-3; D may be TRBD1 (5 bases). The length of the CDR3 is 22 residues. The V end lost 0 bases, the J end lost 0 bases, and 28 bases lay between the germline ends. The germline gives CDR1 SGDLS, CDR2 YYNGEE. In DNA form, the CDR3 reads TGTGCCAGCAGCGTAGATGGGTGGGGGGGGTATAGGAGCTCTCACTCTGGAAACACCATATATTTT. Protein sequence: CASSVDGWGGYRSSHSGNTIYF.

Details on this clone: The junction differs from germline at one of its ends, possibly a read error. The J gene is TRBJ1-4, the V gene TRBV18; 7 nucleotides align to TRBD1. Germline V CDR1 and CDR2: KGHSH, LQKENI. This CDR3 is 14 amino acids long. The CDR3 protein is CASSEGATNEKLFF. CDR3 nucleotides: TGTGCCAGCTCCGAGGGGGCAACGAATGAAAAACTGTTTTTT.

The chain combines TRBV6-5 with TRBJ1-2, with a tentative D call TRBD1 (6 bases). Germline CDR1 and CDR2: MNHEY and SVGAGI. With 6 bases removed from V and 6 bases from J, the gap between germline ends came to 20 bases. The CDR3 totals 15 residues. DNA for the CDR3: TGTGCCAGCAGACAAAACAGGGTTACTACGGATGGCTACACCTTC. It translates to CASRQNRVTTDGYTF.

This sequence joins TRBV10-1 and TRBJ2-3, with 10 bases lining up with TRBD1. Germline CDR1 reads WNHNN; CDR2 reads SYGVQD (reference sequence). The CDR3 has 16 amino acids. After removal of 2 bases from V and 5 bases from J, the junction contained 7 bases not matched to a gene. CDR3 sequence (DNA): TGCGCCAGCAGTGAGACCTGGACAGGGGGGGAAGATACGCAGTATTTT. It is translated as CASSETWTGGEDTQYF.

V and J are TRBV25-1 and TRBJ1-1; TRBD1 is a possible D gene (6 bases). The CDR3 is made up of 14 amino acids. The V end was cut by 4 bases, the J end by 5 bases, with 14 bases between. CDR1 MGHDK and CDR2 SYGVNS come from the germline V gene. CDR3 sequence reads: CASSVSGEGTEAFF. Written as DNA, the CDR3 is TGTGCCAGCAGTGTGTCAGGGGAAGGGACTGAAGCTTTCTTT. Together with reference TRBV25-1 and TRBJ1-1, the CDR3 gives the full variable domain: EADIYQTPRYLVIGTGKKITLECSQTMGHDKMYWYQQDPGMELHLIHYSYGVNSTEKGDLSSESTVSRIRTEHFPLTLESARPSHTSQYLCASSVSGEGTEAFFGQGTRLTVV.

The chain joins TRBV7-6 to TRBJ1-5, with D possibly TRBD1 on 6 matching bases. The CDR3 is 13 residues long. V was trimmed by 5 bases and J by 5 bases, leaving 10 bases between them. Per the germline V gene, CDR1 is SGHVS and CDR2 is FNYEAQ. The CDR3 DNA reads as TGTGCCAGCAGCGTTAACAGGGATCAGCCCCAGCATTTT. It specifies CASSVNRDQPQHF.

The chain combines TRBV27 with TRBJ1-1; TRBD1 matches 7 bases. The length of the CDR3 is 14 residues. The V gene's germline CDR1 is MNHEY and CDR2 SMNVEV (reference sequence). The trim removed 5 bases at V and 0 bases at J, leaving 3 bases unmatched. The CDR3 loop is CASSRQGMNTEAFF. CDR3 nucleotide sequence: TGTGCCAGCAGTCGACAGGGTATGAACACTGAAGCTTTCTTT.

This clone came up a few times. The V call is TRBV24-1, the J call TRBJ2-5; weak D call: TRBD2 (6 bases). V was pared by 3 bases and J by 2 bases, with 12 bases between. CDR1 and CDR2 from the germline V gene are KGHDR and SFDVKD. This CDR3 has 15 residues. For the CDR3, the DNA is TGTGCCACCAGTGATGGGGGGTTGATACAAGAGACCCAGTACTTC. Translation gives CATSDGGLIQETQYF.

This clone was counted once. The chain combines TRBV7-2 with TRBJ2-5, with TRBD1 matching 9 bases. The trim removed 5 bases at V and 5 bases at J, leaving 12 bases unmatched. The CDR3 is 16 residues long. The germline V gene encodes CDR1 SGHTA and CDR2 FQGNSA. CDR3 coding DNA: TGTGCCAGCAGCCTGCACCCGGGACAGGGAGGCGAGACCCAGTACTTC. Translation: CASSLHPGQGGETQYF. Using reference TRBV7-2 and TRBJ2-5 for the parts outside the CDR3, the full variable domain is GAGVSQSPSNKVTEKGKDVELRCDPISGHTALYWYRQSLGQGLEFLIYFQGNSAPDKSGLPSDRFSAERTGGSVSTLTIQRTQQEDSAVYLCASSLHPGQGGETQYFGPGTRLLVL.

The rearrangement joins TRBV19 to TRBJ1-1, with D possibly matching TRBD1 (5 bases). V lost 3 bases to trimming and J lost 4 bases, with 15 bases between them. The V gene's germline CDR1 is LNHDA and CDR2 SQIVND (reference sequence). This CDR3 region has 15 residues. The CDR3 here is CASSITTAWVTEAFF. The CDR3 DNA is TGTGCCAGTAGTATTACGACAGCCTGGGTCACTGAAGCTTTCTTT.

The chain has TRBV4-3 and TRBJ2-7, with 8 bases matching TRBD1. Germline assignment: CDR1 LGHNA and CDR2 YSLEER. After removal of 4 bases from V and 7 bases from J, the junction contained 6 bases not matched to a gene. The CDR3 sequence is 13 residues long. As DNA, the CDR3 is TGCGCCAGCAGCCCTCAGGGGGCGGGAGAGCAGTACTTC. It translates to CASSPQGAGEQYF.

This clone turned up a few times. This chain joins TRBV6-6 and TRBJ1-2, with a weak D call TRBD1 (5 bases). CDR1 is MNHNY and CDR2 is SVGAGI in the germline V gene (reference sequence). The CDR3 extends over 11 amino acids. The V and J ends lost 0 bases and 11 bases respectively, with 7 bases between them. CDR3 amino acids: CASSYSGAYTF. CDR3 in DNA: TGTGCCAGCAGTTACTCTGGGGCATACACCTTC.

The chain uses TRBV19 and TRBJ1-1; a possible D gene is TRBD1 (6 bases). From germline, CDR1 is LNHDA and CDR2 SQIVND (reference sequence). This CDR3 is built from 12 residues. Between the trimmed V and J ends, which lost 8 bases and 3 bases, there was a span of 10 bases. CDR3: CASGQPYTEAFF. The CDR3 DNA follows: TGTGCCAGTGGACAGCCATACACTGAAGCTTTCTTT. Using reference TRBV19 and TRBJ1-1 for the parts outside the CDR3, the full variable domain is DGGITQSPKYLFRKEGQNVTLSCEQNLNHDAMYWYRQDPGQGLRLIYYSQIVNDFQKGDIAEGYSVSREKKESFPLTVTSAQKNPTAFYLCASGQPYTEAFFGQGTRLTVV.

V is TRBV27 and J is TRBJ1-6, with 9 positions matching TRBD1. CDR3 length: 14 residues. The trim removed 4 bases at V and 10 bases at J, leaving 5 bases unmatched. Germline V gives CDR1 MNHEY, CDR2 SMNVEV (reference sequence). CDR3 protein: CASSSGTGWSPLHF. CDR3 coding DNA: TGTGCCAGCAGTTCTGGGACAGGGTGGTCACCCCTCCACTTT.

The chain couples TRBV6-6 to TRBJ1-5; unclear D gene. The germline V gene has CDR1 MNHNY and CDR2 SVGAGI (reference sequence). The CDR3 covers 14 residues. The V gene lost 7 bases and the J gene lost 2 bases, with 12 bases spanning the gap. CDR3 sequence reads: CASIKFRGNQPQHF. CDR3 sequence (DNA): TGTGCCAGCATTAAGTTCCGGGGCAATCAGCCCCAGCATTTT.